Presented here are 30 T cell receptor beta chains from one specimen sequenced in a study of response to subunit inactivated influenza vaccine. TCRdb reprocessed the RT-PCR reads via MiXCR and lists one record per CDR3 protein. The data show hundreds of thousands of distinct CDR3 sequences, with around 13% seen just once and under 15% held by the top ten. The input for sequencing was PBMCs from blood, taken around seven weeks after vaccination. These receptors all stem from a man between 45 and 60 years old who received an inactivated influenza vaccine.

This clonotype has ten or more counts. CDR3 sequence reads: CASSLALVRGGTEAFF. In nucleotides, the CDR3 is TGTGCCAGCAGTTTAGCGCTGGTCAGGGGTGGCACTGAAGCTTTCTTT. V usage is TRBV12-3 or TRBV12-4 and J usage is TRBJ1-1, with a weak D call TRBD1 (6 bases). The V gene lost 0 bases and the J gene lost 4 bases, with 15 bases spanning the gap. This CDR3 spans 16 amino acids.

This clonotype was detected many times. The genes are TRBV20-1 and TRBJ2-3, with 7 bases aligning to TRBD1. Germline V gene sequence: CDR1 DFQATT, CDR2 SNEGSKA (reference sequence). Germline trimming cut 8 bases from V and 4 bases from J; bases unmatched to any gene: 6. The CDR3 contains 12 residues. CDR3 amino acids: CSTKGAPDTQYF. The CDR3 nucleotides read TGCAGTACGAAGGGGGCCCCAGATACGCAGTATTTT.

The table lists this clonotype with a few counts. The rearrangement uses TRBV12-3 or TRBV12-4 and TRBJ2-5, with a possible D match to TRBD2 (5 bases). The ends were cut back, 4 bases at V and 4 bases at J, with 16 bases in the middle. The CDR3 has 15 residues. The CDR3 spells CASSSGLALGETQYF. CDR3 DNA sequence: TGTGCCAGCAGTTCTGGCCTAGCCCTGGGAGAGACCCAGTACTTC.

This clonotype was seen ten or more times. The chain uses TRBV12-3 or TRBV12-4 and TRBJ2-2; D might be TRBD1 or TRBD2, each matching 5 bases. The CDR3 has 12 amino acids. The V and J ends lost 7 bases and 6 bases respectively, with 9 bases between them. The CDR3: CASNQGPGELFF. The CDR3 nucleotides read TGTGCCAGCAACCAGGGACCCGGGGAGCTGTTTTTT.

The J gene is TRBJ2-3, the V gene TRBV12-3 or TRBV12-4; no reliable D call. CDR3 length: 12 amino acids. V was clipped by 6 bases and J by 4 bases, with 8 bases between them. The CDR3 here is CASSQLPDTQYF. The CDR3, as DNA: TGTGCCAGCAGCCAACTCCCAGATACGCAGTATTTT.

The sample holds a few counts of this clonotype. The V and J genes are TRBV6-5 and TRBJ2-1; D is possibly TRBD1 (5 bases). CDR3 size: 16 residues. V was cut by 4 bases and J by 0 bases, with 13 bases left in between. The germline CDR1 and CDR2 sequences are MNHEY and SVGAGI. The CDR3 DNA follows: TGTGCCAGCAGTTCCCCCAGGGCTACCTCCTACAATGAGCAGTTCTTC. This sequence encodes CASSSPRATSYNEQFF.

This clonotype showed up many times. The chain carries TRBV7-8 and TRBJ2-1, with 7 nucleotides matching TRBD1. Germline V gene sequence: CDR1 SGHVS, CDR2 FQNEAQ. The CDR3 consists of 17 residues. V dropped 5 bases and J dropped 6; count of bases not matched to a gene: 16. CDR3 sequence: CASSPRQTGFKGNEQFF. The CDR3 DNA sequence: TGTGCCAGCAGCCCCCGCCAGACAGGGTTTAAGGGCAATGAGCAGTTCTTC.

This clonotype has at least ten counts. The CDR3 coding sequence is TGCGCCAGCAGCTTGGAAGGAACTGGGGCCAACGTCCTGACTTTC. Translating it yields CASSLEGTGANVLTF. This sequence joins TRBV5-1 and TRBJ2-6; the D is unclear. The germline V gene has CDR1 SGHRS and CDR2 YFSETQ. This CDR3 comprises 15 residues. The V gene lost 0 bases and the J gene lost 2 bases, with 6 bases spanning the gap.

In nucleotides, the CDR3 is TGTGCCAGTAGTAGACTAGCGGCCCGTCAGGATACGCAGTATTTT. Translating gives CASSRLAARQDTQYF. V usage is TRBV19 and J usage is TRBJ2-3, with TRBD2 identical over 9 bases. The CDR3 has 15 amino acids. J lost 6 bases, V lost 4 bases, and 8 bases had no gene match. Germline CDR1 is LNHDA and CDR2 is SQIVND (reference sequence).

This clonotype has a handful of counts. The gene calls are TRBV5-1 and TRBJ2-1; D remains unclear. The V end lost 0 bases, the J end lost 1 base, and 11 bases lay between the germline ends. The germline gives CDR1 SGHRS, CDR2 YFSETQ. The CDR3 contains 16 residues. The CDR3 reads CASSLESAVSYNEQFF. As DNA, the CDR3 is TGCGCCAGCAGCTTGGAGTCGGCAGTATCCTACAATGAGCAGTTCTTC.

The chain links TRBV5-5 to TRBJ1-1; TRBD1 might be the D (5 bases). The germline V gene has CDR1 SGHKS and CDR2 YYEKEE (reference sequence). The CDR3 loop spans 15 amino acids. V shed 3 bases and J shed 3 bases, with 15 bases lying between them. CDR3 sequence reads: CASSSLQGDYTEAFF. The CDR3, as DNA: TGTGCCAGCAGCTCCCTGCAGGGTGATTACACTGAAGCTTTCTTT.

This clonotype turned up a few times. CDR3 sequence reads: CSARAPYERGVTEAFF. CDR3 DNA sequence: TGCAGTGCTAGGGCCCCTTATGAAAGGGGAGTCACTGAAGCTTTCTTT. The chain combines TRBV20-1 with TRBJ1-1; a weak D match, TRBD1 (5 bases). Germline assignment: CDR1 DFQATT and CDR2 SNEGSKA (reference sequence). The CDR3 is 16 residues long. Trimming took 3 bases from V and 4 from J, leaving 21 bases between them.

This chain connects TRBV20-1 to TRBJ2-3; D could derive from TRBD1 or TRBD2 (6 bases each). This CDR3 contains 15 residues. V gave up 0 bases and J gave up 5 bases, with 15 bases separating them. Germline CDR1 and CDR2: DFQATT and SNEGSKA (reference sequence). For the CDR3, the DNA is TGCAGTGCTAGAGACACCCGGGGGCTTGAAGATACGCAGTATTTT. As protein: CSARDTRGLEDTQYF.

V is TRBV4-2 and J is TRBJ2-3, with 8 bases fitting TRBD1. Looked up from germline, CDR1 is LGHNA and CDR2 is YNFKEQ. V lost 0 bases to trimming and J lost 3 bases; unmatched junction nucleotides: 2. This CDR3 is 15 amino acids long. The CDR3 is CASSQEGTGTDTQYF. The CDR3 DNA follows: TGTGCCAGCAGCCAAGAAGGGACAGGTACAGATACGCAGTATTTT.

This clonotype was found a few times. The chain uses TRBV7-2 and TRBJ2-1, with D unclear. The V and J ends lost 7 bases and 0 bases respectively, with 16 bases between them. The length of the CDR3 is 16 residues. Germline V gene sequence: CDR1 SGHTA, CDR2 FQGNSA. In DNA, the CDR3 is TGTGCCAGCATCGTCGGGCCAGCTAACTCCTACAATGAGCAGTTCTTC. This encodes CASIVGPANSYNEQFF.

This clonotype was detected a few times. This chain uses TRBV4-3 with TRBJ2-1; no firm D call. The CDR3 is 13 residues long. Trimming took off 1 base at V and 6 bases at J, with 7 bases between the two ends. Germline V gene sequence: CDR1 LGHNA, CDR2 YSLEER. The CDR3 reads CASSQAARNEQFF. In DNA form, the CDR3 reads TGCGCCAGCAGCCAAGCGGCCCGCAATGAGCAGTTCTTC.

CDR3 nucleotides: TGTGCCAGCAGCTTAGACTCGCACTCGGCCTACAATGAGCAGTTCTTC. It encodes CASSLDSHSAYNEQFF. This chain uses TRBV7-8 with TRBJ2-1; D is ambiguous. V lost 1 base and J lost 2, with 12 bases in between. Germline values: CDR1 SGHVS, CDR2 FQNEAQ. The length of the CDR3 is 16 residues.

In nucleotides, the CDR3 is TGTGCCAGCACGGCGTGGGGGAATTACGAGCAGTACTTC. It translates to CASTAWGNYEQYF. The chain couples TRBV28 to TRBJ2-7, with D perhaps matching TRBD1 or TRBD2 (5 bases each). The CDR3 covers 13 residues. Trimming removed 7 bases at V and 4 bases at J, with 14 bases between. CDR1 and CDR2 (germline): MDHEN, SYDVKM.

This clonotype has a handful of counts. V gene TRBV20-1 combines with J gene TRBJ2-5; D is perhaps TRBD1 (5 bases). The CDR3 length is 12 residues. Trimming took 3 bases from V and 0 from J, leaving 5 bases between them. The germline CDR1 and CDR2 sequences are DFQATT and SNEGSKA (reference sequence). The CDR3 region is CSARDNQETQYF. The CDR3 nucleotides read TGCAGTGCTAGGGACAACCAAGAGACCCAGTACTTC.

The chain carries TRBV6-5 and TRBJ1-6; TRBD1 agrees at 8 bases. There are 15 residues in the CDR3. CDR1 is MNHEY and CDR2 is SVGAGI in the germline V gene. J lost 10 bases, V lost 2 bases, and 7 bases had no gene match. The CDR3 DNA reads TGTGCCAGCAGTTACGCGGACAGGGTTCGGTCACCCCTCCACTTT. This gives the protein CASSYADRVRSPLHF.

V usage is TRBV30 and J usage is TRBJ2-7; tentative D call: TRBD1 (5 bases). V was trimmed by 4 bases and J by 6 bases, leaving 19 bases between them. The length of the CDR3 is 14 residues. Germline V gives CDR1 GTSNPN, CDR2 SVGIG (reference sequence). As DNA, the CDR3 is TGTGCCTGGACCGCAGGGTTTCGGTCGGGCGAGCAGTACTTC. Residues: CAWTAGFRSGEQYF.

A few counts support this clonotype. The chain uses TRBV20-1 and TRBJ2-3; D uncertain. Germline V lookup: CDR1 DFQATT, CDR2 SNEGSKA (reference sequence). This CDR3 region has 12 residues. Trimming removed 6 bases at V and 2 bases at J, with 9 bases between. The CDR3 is CSARHDTDTQYF. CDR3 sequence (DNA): TGCAGTGCGCGCCATGACACAGATACGCAGTATTTT.

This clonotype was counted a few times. CDR3 DNA: TGTGCCAGCAGCCCGAGCCCTAGCGGGAGTCTATTAGATACGCAGTATTTT. Translated, it gives CASSPSPSGSLLDTQYF. This chain uses TRBV7-9 with TRBJ2-3; 10 bases fit TRBD2. With V trimmed by 5 bases and J by 5 bases, 13 bases remained unmatched. Germline V CDR1 and CDR2: SEHNR, FQNEAQ (reference sequence). The CDR3 runs 17 residues.

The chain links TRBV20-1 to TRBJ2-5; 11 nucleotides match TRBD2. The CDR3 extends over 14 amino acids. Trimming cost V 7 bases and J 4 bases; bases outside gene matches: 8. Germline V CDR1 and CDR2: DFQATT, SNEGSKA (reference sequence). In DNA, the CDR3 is TGCAGTGGACTACTAGCGGGAGCAGGAGAGACCCAGTACTTC. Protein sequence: CSGLLAGAGETQYF.

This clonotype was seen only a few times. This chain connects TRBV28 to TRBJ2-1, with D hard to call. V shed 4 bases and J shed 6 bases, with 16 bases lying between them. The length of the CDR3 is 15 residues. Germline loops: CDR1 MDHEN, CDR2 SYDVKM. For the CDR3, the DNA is TGTGCCAGCAGTTCCTTGGGTCCCTCTCGCAATGAGCAGTTCTTC. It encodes CASSSLGPSRNEQFF.

The CDR3 loop reads CAISEITWASADTQYF. The CDR3, as DNA: TGTGCCATCAGTGAGATTACTTGGGCATCAGCAGATACGCAGTATTTT. The chain joins TRBV10-3 to TRBJ2-3; D gene ambiguous. The CDR3 runs to 16 residues. V lost 2 bases and J 4 bases, leaving 16 bases between the germline ends. Germline V gene sequence: CDR1 ENHRY, CDR2 SYGVKD.

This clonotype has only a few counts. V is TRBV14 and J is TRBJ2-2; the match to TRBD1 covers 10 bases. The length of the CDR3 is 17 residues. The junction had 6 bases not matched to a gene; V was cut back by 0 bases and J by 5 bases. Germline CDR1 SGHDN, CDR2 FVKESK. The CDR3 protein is CASSQDSWTGGTGELFF. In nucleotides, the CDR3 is TGTGCCAGCAGCCAAGATTCTTGGACAGGGGGGACCGGGGAGCTGTTTTTT.

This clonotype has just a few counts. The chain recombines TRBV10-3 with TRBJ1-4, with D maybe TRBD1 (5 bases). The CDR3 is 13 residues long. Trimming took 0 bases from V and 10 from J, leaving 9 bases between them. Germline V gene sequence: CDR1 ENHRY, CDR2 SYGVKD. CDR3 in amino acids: CAISESGDRKLFF. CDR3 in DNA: TGTGCCATCAGTGAGTCGGGGGACCGAAAACTGTTTTTT.

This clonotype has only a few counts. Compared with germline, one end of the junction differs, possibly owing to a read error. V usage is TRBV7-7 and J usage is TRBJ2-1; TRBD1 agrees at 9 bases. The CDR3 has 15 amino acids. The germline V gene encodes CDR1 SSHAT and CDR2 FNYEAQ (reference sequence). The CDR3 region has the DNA TGTGCTAGCAGCTTAGCAACAGGGGGCTGGAATGAGCAGTTCTTC. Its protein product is CASSLATGGWNEQFF.

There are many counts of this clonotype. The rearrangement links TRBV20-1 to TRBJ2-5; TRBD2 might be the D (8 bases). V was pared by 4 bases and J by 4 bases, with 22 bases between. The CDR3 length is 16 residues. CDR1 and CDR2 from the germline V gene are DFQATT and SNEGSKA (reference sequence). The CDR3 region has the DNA TGCAGTGCTACCGACTCGGGGGGGCCAGGGGGAGAGACCCAGTACTTC. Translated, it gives CSATDSGGPGGETQYF.